This is a list of T cell receptor beta chains from one sample in a study of blood T cell repertoires in COVID-19. Profiling relied on immunoSEQ multiplex PCR, and the TCRdb table lists in-frame clones only, not all of them. The table has roughly 190,000 clones, 84% seen once; the top ten hold roughly 3.2%. The sample taken for sequencing was PBMCs or T cells enriched from blood (not recorded which). These receptors came from a woman aged 30 to 39 who had recovered from COVID-19. Both conserved end residues are part of each CDR3. A D gene is named only where the DNA matches it firmly. A row's size may be missing; if present it is once, few, many or a size class.

d_call,j_call,clone_size,v_call,cdr3_aa,cdr3_nt
.,TRBJ1-3,.,TRBV30,CAWTGGNTIYF,TGTGCCTGGACAGGGGGAAACACCATATATTTT
.,TRBJ1-4,.,TRBV28,CASSFYQATNEKLFF,TGTGCCAGCAGTTTTTACCAGGCAACTAATGAAAAACTGTTTTTT
TRBD1,TRBJ2-7,.,TRBV28,CASSLKGAAHEQYF,TGTGCCAGCAGTTTAAAGGGGGCGGCTCACGAGCAGTACTTC
TRBD1,TRBJ2-4,.,TRBV18,CASSPLLRTGPNIQYF,TGTGCCAGCTCACCACTACTGCGGACAGGGCCAAACATTCAGTACTTC
.,TRBJ1-2,.,TRBV18,CASSPKREGVYGYTF,TGTGCCAGCTCACCAAAAAGGGAGGGGGTCTATGGCTACACCTTC
.,TRBJ2-1,.,TRBV29-1,CSVEDRGNEQFF,TGCAGCGTTGAAGATCGAGGGAATGAGCAGTTCTTC
TRBD2,TRBJ2-5,few,TRBV27,CASSFTPPLAGGKTQYF,TGTGCCAGCAGTTTTACACCTCCCCTAGCGGGAGGGAAGACCCAGTACTTC
TRBD1,TRBJ2-5,.,TRBV7-2,CASSPDRATRGTQYF,TGTGCCAGCAGCCCAGACAGGGCTACTAGGGGGACCCAGTACTTC
.,TRBJ1-6,.,TRBV7-2,CASSLRGAGSPLHF,TGTGCCAGCAGCTTACGGGGGGCTGGTTCACCCCTCCACTTT
TRBD2,TRBJ2-3,.,TRBV19,CASSPSGVWSGRGDTQYF,TGTGCCAGTAGTCCCTCCGGGGTTTGGAGCGGGAGAGGGGATACGCAGTATTTT
.,TRBJ1-1,.,TRBV12-3/TRBV12-4,CASSFLPYTEAFF,TGTGCCAGCAGTTTTCTCCCGTACACTGAAGCTTTCTTT
TRBD2,TRBJ2-2,.,TRBV3-1/TRBV3-2,CASTGTSVNTGELFF,TGTGCCAGCACCGGGACTAGCGTAAACACCGGGGAGCTGTTTTTT
.,TRBJ2-7,.,TRBV7-9,CASSLEALRVGSF,TGTGCCAGCAGCCTTGAGGCCCTCAGGGTGGGTTCATTC
.,TRBJ2-1,.,TRBV4-2,CASSQEVGGKQFF,TGTGCCAGCAGCCAAGAAGTGGGGGGAAAGCAGTTCTTC
TRBD2,TRBJ2-1,few,TRBV30,CAWSAALPGGTASYNEQFF,TGTGCCTGGAGCGCTGCTCTACCGGGAGGGACCGCCTCCTACAATGAGCAGTTCTTC
.,TRBJ1-1,.,TRBV28,CASSPTRATEAFF,TGTGCCAGCAGTCCTACCAGGGCGACTGAAGCTTTCTTT
.,TRBJ1-1,.,TRBV28,CASSPILEAGNTEAFF,TGTGCCAGCAGCCCTATTTTAGAAGCGGGAAACACTGAAGCTTTCTTT
.,TRBJ1-6,once,TRBV9,CASSVDRPNSPLHF,TGTGCCAGCAGCGTGGACAGACCAAATTCACCCCTCCACTTT
.,TRBJ1-1,.,TRBV6-4,CASSNIQDMNTEAFF,TGTGCCAGCAGTAATATACAGGACATGAACACTGAAGCTTTCTTT
.,TRBJ2-7,.,TRBV7-2,CASSLGSGPYEQYF,TGTGCCAGCAGCTTAGGTAGCGGCCCCTACGAGCAGTACTTC
.,TRBJ1-5,once,TRBV6-1,CASSEAGGQFQPQHF,TGTGCCAGCAGTGAAGCCGGGGGGCAGTTTCAGCCCCAGCATTTT
TRBD2,TRBJ2-5,.,TRBV28,CASSPTMGGAQETQYF,TGTGCCAGCAGTCCGACGATGGGAGGGGCACAAGAGACCCAGTACTTC
.,TRBJ1-5,.,TRBV28,CASSFPPGGSNQPQHF,TGTGCCAGCAGTTTCCCCCCCGGGGGTAGCAATCAGCCCCAGCATTTT
.,TRBJ1-4,.,TRBV24-1,CATSDPGSAEKLFF,TGTGCCACCAGTGATCCGGGAAGCGCAGAAAAACTGTTTTTT
TRBD1,TRBJ1-6,.,TRBV5-1,CASSQTGIDSPLHF,TGCGCCAGCAGCCAGACAGGGATAGATTCACCCCTCCACTTT
TRBD2,TRBJ2-1,.,TRBV29-1,CSIGTSGYNEQFF,TGCAGCATCGGGACTAGCGGATACAATGAGCAGTTCTTC
TRBD1,TRBJ2-2,few,TRBV10-2,CASSDRRTGITGELFF,TGCGCCAGCAGTGATAGAAGGACAGGGATCACCGGGGAGCTGTTTTTT
.,TRBJ2-3,.,TRBV2,CASSGGQSRRSKDTQYF,TGTGCCAGCAGTGGGGGCCAGAGCCGGCGGAGCAAAGATACGCAGTATTTT
.,TRBJ1-4,once,TRBV14,CASSPLRGGNYEKLFF,TGTGCCAGCAGCCCCCTTCGCGGGGGAAATTATGAAAAACTGTTTTTT
.,TRBJ1-6,.,TRBV28,CASSTTRSYNSPLHF,TGTGCCAGCAGTACAACCCGCTCCTATAATTCACCCCTCCACTTT
TRBD2,TRBJ2-2,.,TRBV10-3,CAISDNSGTNTGELFF,TGTGCCATCAGTGACAACAGCGGGACTAACACCGGGGAGCTGTTTTTT
TRBD1,TRBJ1-2,.,TRBV2,CASSAHSDRGSYGYTF,TGTGCCAGCAGCGCGCATTCGGACAGGGGAAGCTATGGCTACACCTTC
TRBD2,TRBJ2-3,.,TRBV7-2,CASSLAGGPGTQYF,TGTGCCAGCAGCTTAGCGGGAGGGCCAGGTACGCAGTATTTT
TRBD1,TRBJ1-4,.,TRBV28,CASSRDRERLFF,TGTGCCAGCAGCAGGGACAGGGAGAGGCTGTTTTTT
.,TRBJ2-2,few,TRBV24-1,CATSQSDIYTGELFF,TGTGCCACCAGCCAATCTGACATCTACACCGGGGAGCTGTTTTTT
.,TRBJ2-1,.,TRBV21-1,CASSKYPSGGRIFNEQFF,TGTGCCAGCAGCAAATATCCCAGCGGGGGCAGGATTTTCAATGAGCAGTTCTTC
.,TRBJ2-6,.,TRBV24-1,CATSDSLPSGTGANVLTF,TGTGCCACCAGTGACAGTCTACCATCCGGGACTGGGGCCAACGTCCTGACTTTC
TRBD1,TRBJ2-5,.,TRBV7-8,CASRATGDPMTQYF,TGTGCCAGCAGGGCGACAGGGGACCCAATGACCCAGTACTTC
.,TRBJ2-7,.,TRBV15,CATSTLRASYEQYF,TGTGCCACCAGCACCCTCAGGGCCTCCTACGAGCAGTACTTC
.,TRBJ2-1,.,TRBV6-4,CASSDSSLYNEQFF,TGTGCCAGCAGTGACTCGTCACTATACAATGAGCAGTTCTTC
TRBD2,TRBJ2-2,once,TRBV15,CATTSRGGLGTGELFF,TGTGCCACCACCTCTCGGGGGGGTTTGGGCACCGGGGAGCTGTTTTTT
.,TRBJ1-1,.,TRBV11-2,CASSLSGYTEAFF,TGTGCCAGCAGCTTATCGGGGTACACTGAAGCTTTCTTT
.,TRBJ2-3,few,TRBV19,CASSPEAVAGYTQYF,TGTGCCAGTAGTCCCGAGGCGGTCGCTGGTTATACGCAGTATTTT
.,TRBJ1-4,.,TRBV4-2,CASSQDGPGWDEKLFF,TGTGCCAGCAGCCAAGATGGTCCAGGCTGGGATGAAAAACTGTTTTTT
.,TRBJ1-5,.,TRBV3-1/TRBV3-2,CASSPGARDFKESNQPQHF,TGTGCCAGCAGCCCTGGGGCCAGGGACTTCAAGGAGAGCAATCAGCCCCAGCATTTT
TRBD2,TRBJ2-3,.,TRBV7-8,CASSRLASPPSDTQYF,TGTGCCAGCAGCCGACTAGCATCCCCGCCCTCAGATACGCAGTATTTT
TRBD2,TRBJ2-1,.,TRBV18,CASSDRLAAGDEQFF,TGTGCCAGCTCAGATCGACTAGCGGCTGGGGATGAGCAGTTCTTC
TRBD2,TRBJ2-5,once,TRBV11-2,CASSLRGGSETQYF,TGTGCCAGCAGCTTGCGCGGGGGTTCAGAGACCCAGTACTTC
TRBD1,TRBJ1-5,.,TRBV20-1,CSASEGAAYNQPQHF,TGCAGTGCTAGTGAGGGGGCAGCTTACAATCAGCCCCAGCATTTT
TRBD1,TRBJ2-7,.,TRBV2,CASRRNRGPNEQYF,TGTGCCAGCAGGAGGAACAGGGGGCCCAACGAGCAGTACTTC
TRBD2,TRBJ2-5,.,TRBV6-5,CASAASSGGQETQYF,TGTGCCAGTGCCGCAAGTAGCGGGGGACAAGAGACCCAGTACTTC
TRBD1,TRBJ1-2,.,TRBV28,CASSDSDRGPSGYTF,TGTGCCAGCAGCGACTCCGACAGGGGGCCTAGTGGCTACACCTTC
TRBD1,TRBJ2-7,few,TRBV18,CASSLSTGSYEQYF,TGTGCCAGCTCGTTATCGACAGGGTCGTACGAGCAGTACTTC
.,TRBJ2-7,.,TRBV30,CAWSLGQSYEQYF,TGTGCCTGGAGTCTAGGACAGTCCTACGAGCAGTACTTC